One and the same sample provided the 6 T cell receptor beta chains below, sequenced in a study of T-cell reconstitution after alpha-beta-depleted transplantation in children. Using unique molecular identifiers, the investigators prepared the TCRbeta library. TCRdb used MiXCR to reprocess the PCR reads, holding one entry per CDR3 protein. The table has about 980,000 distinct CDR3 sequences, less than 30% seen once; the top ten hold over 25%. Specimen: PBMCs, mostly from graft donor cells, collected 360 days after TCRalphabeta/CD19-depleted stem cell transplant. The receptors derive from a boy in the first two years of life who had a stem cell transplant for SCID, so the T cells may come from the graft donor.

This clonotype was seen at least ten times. The CDR3 reads CAVKDGSSYNSPLHF. CDR3 DNA: TGTGCCGTCAAGGACGGGAGCTCCTATAATTCACCCCTCCACTTT. The rearrangement joins TRBV25-1 to TRBJ1-6, with D hard to call. V gave up 11 bases and J gave up 0 bases, with 14 bases separating them. This CDR3 has 15 amino acids. CDR1 and CDR2 (germline): MGHDK, SYGVNS.

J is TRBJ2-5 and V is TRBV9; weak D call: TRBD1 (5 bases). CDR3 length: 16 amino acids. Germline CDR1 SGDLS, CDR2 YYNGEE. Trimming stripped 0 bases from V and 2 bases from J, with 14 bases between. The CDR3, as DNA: TGTGCCAGCAGCGTAGCTCCAGGGCCCCCTCAAGAGACCCAGTACTTC. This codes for CASSVAPGPPQETQYF. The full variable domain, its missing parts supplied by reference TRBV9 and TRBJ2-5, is DSGVTQTPKHLITATGQRVTLRCSPRSGDLSVYWYQQSLDQGLQFLIQYYNGEERAKGNILERFSAQQFPDLHSELNLSSLELGDSALYFCASSVAPGPPQETQYFGPGTRLLVL.

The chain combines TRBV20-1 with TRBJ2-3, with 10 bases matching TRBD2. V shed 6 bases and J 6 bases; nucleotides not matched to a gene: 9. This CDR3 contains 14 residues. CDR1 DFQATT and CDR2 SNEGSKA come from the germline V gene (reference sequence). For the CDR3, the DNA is TGCAGTGCCTGGGCTAGCGGGGGTAGGGATACGCAGTATTTT. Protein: CSAWASGGRDTQYF.

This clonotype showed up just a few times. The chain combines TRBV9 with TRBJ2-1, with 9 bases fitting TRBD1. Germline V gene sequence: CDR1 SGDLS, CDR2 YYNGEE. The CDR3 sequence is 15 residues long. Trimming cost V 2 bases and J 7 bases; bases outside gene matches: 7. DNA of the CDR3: TGTGCCAGCAGCGTTCCCGGACAGGGGTCAAATGAGCAGTTCTTC. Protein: CASSVPGQGSNEQFF.

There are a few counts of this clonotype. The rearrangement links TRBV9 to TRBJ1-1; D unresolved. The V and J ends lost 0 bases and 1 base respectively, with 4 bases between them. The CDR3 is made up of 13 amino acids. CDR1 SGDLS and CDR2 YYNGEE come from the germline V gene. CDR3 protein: CASSVESNTEAFF. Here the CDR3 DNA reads TGTGCCAGCAGCGTAGAGTCGAACACTGAAGCTTTCTTT.

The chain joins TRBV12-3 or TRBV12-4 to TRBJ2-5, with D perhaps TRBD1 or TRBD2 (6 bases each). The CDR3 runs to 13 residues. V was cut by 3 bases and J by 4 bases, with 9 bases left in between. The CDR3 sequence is CASSFWGAETQYF. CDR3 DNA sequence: TGTGCCAGCAGTTTCTGGGGGGCAGAGACCCAGTACTTC.